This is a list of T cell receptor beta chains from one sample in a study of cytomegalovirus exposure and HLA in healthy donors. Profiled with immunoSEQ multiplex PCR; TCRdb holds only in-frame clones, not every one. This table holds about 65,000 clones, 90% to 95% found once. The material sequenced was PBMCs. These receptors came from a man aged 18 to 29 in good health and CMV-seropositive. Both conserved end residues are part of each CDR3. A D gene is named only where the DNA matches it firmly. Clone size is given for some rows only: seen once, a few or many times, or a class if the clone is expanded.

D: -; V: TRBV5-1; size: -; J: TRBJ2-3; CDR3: CASRLGSTQYF
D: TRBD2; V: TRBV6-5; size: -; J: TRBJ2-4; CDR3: CASTKGGEGKNIQYF
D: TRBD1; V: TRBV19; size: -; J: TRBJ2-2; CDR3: CASSIGRTGGRRVTGELFF
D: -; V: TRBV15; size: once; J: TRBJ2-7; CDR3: CATSPQGYYEQYF
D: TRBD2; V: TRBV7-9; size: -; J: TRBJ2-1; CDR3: CASSLAGGHNEQFF
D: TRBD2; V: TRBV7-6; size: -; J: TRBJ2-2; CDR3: CASSLAGEWTGELFF
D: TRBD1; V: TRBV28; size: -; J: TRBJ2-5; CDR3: CASSFPGQGVSWETQYF
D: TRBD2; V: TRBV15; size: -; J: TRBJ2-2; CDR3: CATSRAGDTGELFF
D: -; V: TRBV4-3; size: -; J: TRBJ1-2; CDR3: CASSLSRLLSVGYTF
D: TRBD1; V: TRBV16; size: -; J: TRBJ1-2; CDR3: CASSQGVTGTGFYGYTF
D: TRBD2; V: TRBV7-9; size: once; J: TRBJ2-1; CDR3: CASSLGPAGDNEQFF
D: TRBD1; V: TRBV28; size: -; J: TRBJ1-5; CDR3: CASSAGTGYNQPQHF
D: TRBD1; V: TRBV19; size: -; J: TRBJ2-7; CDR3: CASDQGQGAREQYF
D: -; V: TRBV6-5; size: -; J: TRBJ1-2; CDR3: CASREPGVLNGYTF
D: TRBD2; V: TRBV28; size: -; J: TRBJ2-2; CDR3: CATTVVPGGYTGELFF
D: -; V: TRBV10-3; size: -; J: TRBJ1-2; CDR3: CAISDEPTYGYTF
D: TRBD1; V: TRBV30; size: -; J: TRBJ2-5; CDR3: CAWSPPTGDGETQYF
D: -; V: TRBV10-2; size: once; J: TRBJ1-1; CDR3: CATRPSGTEAFF
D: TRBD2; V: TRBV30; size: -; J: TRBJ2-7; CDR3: CAWMVAGGSYEQYF
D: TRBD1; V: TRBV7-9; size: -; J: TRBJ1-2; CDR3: CASSSYQGGPNYGYTF
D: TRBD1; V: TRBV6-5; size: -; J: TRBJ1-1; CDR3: CASSTGTGGLTEAFF
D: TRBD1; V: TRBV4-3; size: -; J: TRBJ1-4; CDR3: CASRRQGANEKLFF
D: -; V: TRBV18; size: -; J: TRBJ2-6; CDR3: CASSPNRESSGANVLTF
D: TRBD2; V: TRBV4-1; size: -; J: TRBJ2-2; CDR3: CASSQDLLLAGGQGELFF
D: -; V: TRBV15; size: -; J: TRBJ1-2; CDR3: CATSSLEDRQNLNYGYTF
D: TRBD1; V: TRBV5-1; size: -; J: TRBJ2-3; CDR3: CASGIGGQGAADTQYF
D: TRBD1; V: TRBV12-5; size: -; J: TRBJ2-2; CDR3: CASGPPPQGAGGAGELFF
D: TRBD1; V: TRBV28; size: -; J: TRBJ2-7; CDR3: CASSTTGVINEQYF
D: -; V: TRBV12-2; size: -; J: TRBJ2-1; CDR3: CASRWETPPDNEQFF
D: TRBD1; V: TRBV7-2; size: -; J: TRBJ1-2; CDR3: CASSLVDIHEGANYGYTF
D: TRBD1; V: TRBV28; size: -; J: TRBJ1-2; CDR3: CASSLAGTGTYGYTF
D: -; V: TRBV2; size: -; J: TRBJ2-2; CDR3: CASSPSNTGELFF
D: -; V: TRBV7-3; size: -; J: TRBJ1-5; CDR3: CASSLKGSLWQPQHF
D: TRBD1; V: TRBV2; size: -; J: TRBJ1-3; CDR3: CASLQGAGNTIYF
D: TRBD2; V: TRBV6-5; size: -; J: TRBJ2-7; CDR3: CASSYFLSSGSGLDF
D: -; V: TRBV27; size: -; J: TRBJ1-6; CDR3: CASSLWRQNNSPLHF
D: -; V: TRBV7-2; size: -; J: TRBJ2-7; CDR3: CASSLGRGRDEQYF
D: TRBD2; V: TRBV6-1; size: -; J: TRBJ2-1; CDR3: CASSERLAGANGEQFF
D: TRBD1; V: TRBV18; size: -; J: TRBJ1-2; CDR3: CASSPGGQDNYGYTF
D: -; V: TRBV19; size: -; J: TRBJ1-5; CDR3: CASSITLAGFGNQPQHF
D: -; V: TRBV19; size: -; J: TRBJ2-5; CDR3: CASSIIRGGQETQYF
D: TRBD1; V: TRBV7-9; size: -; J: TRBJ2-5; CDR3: CASSPATGQGTTLTQYF
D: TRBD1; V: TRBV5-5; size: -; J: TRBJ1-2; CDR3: CASSPTGGDYGYTF
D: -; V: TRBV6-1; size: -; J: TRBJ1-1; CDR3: CASSQEAPNTEAFF
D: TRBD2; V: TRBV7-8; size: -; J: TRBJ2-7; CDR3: CASSPVTSGKGEQYF
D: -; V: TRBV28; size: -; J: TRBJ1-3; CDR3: CASTPGGIVSGNTIYF